This record concerns one T cell receptor (beta chain) sequence. Its cognate antigen is unknown. The record originates from a study of post-analysis software for immune sequencing data. As for the study in general: Relapsing-remitting, secondary progressive and progressive-relapsing multiple sclerosis were all included among the disease courses.

Germline CDR1 LGHDT, CDR2 YNNKEL (reference sequence). The CDR3 length is 13 residues. Trimming took 3 bases from V and 12 from J, leaving 18 bases between them. Unique molecular identifiers were present in the TCR beta cDNA libraries. When about 0.9 to 11 million T cells were used, they gave roughly 490,000 cDNA molecules. In TCRdb, the PCR reads were re-called with MiXCR into one record per CDR3 protein. The sample has hundreds of thousands of distinct CDR3 sequences; less than 35% are singletons. Study findings and constraints: The study found significantly lower normalized Chao1 diversity in multiple sclerosis patients than in controls. When patients were compared with controls, 4 or 5 TRBV segments were more frequent, TRBV5-6, TRBV5-1 and TRBV20-1 among them. Samples from one preparation batch, clustered by F measure, grouped strongly together.

This receptor was obtained from a girl aged 10 to 17 with multiple sclerosis. The chain couples TRBV3-1 to TRBJ2-7; the D gene is possibly TRBD1 (6 bases). The sample consisted of blood. This CDR3 reads CASSHGQSFQRYF. CDR3 nucleotide sequence: TGTGCCAGCAGCCATGGACAGTCCTTCCAACGGTACTTC.